These 32 T cell receptor beta chains originate from one sample sequenced in a study of blood T cell repertoires in COVID-19. Repertoires were generated with immunoSEQ multiplex PCR, while TCRdb's copy carries only in-frame clones and drops some. The sample has around 250,000 clones, about 89% seen once. Sequencing input: peripheral blood. The origin of the receptors is a man aged 35-49 years with active or convalescent COVID-19.

The chain employs TRBV2 and TRBJ1-6, with a weak D call TRBD1 (6 bases). Trimming removed 6 bases from V and 5 bases from J, with 11 bases in between. Germline V CDR1 and CDR2: SNHLY, FYNNEI. The CDR3 has 14 amino acids. CDR3 sequence reads: CASSQGRDNSPLHF. CDR3 DNA sequence: TGTGCCAGCAGCCAGGGGAGGGATAATTCACCCCTCCACTTT.

The chain links TRBV11-3 to TRBJ2-2; maybe TRBD2 (5 bases). This CDR3 is built from 14 residues. V gave up 3 bases and J gave up 0 bases, with 5 bases separating them. Germline CDR1 reads SGHNT; CDR2 reads YENEEA. CDR3 residues: CASSFSANTGELFF. As DNA, the CDR3 is TGTGCCAGCAGCTTTAGCGCGAACACCGGGGAGCTGTTTTTT.

The chain is built from TRBV14 and TRBJ1-2; 7 bases line up with TRBD1. CDR1 SGHDN and CDR2 FVKESK come from the germline V gene. V was pared by 2 bases and J by 7 bases, with 4 bases of the junction left unmatched. The CDR3 length is 13 residues. CDR3 bases: TGTGCCAGCAGCCAACAGGGGGTTCGTGGCTACACCTTC. Its translation is CASSQQGVRGYTF. Full variable domain (remainder filled in from reference TRBV14 and TRBJ1-2): EAGVTQFPSHSVIEKGQTVTLRCDPISGHDNLYWYRRVMGKEIKFLLHFVKESKQDESGMPNNRFLAERTGGTYSTLKVQPAELEDSGVYFCASSQQGVRGYTFGSGTRLTVV.

The rearrangement links TRBV5-1 to TRBJ1-6; 7 bases align to TRBD1. This CDR3 spans 16 amino acids. CDR1 is SGHRS and CDR2 is YFSETQ in the germline V gene. J was trimmed by 3 bases and V by 0 bases; bases with no gene match: 3. The CDR3 spells CASSLAGTVYNSPLHF. CDR3 coding DNA: TGCGCCAGCAGCTTGGCCGGGACAGTCTATAATTCACCCCTCCACTTT.

The CDR3 coding sequence is TGTGCCAGCGAGGGACTCGGTCGTCAGCCCCAGCATTTT. The encoded protein is CASEGLGRQPQHF. The chain links TRBV21-1 to TRBJ1-5. TRBV21-1 is listed as a pseudogene. This CDR3 comprises 13 residues.

Here the CDR3 DNA reads TGCGCCAGCAGTGAGGCGGGGGACGAGCAGTACTTC. Its translation is CASSEAGDEQYF. The J gene is TRBJ2-7, the V gene TRBV10-1; 7 bases are a match to TRBD2. V shed 2 bases, J shed 5 bases, and the junction held 0 bases outside the gene matches. The CDR3 has 12 residues. Germline CDR1 is WNHNN and CDR2 is SYGVQD (reference sequence).

At least ten counts were recorded for this clone. This chain uses TRBV18 with TRBJ2-1, with a tentative D call TRBD1 (5 bases). Per germline, CDR1 KGHSH and CDR2 LQKENI. Trimming removed 6 bases from V and 0 bases from J, with 15 bases in between. CDR3 size: 16 residues. CDR3 DNA sequence: TGTGCCAGCTCCCCTGGGGCTCTAAACTCCTACAATGAGCAGTTCTTC. This sequence encodes CASSPGALNSYNEQFF.

Only one count was recorded for this clone. The V gene is TRBV7-3, the J gene TRBJ1-6; tentatively, D is TRBD1 (5 bases). V lost 5 bases and J 6 bases, leaving 8 bases between the germline ends. The CDR3 length is 13 residues. Germline CDR1 SGHTA, CDR2 FQGTGA. CDR3 sequence (DNA): TGTGCCAGCAGCCAAGACAGTAATTCACCCCTCCACTTT. Amino acid sequence: CASSQDSNSPLHF.

The J gene is TRBJ1-2, the V gene TRBV18, with TRBD1 matching 7 bases. CDR1 and CDR2 from the germline V gene are KGHSH and LQKENI. The CDR3 spans 13 residues. The ends lost 5 bases at V and 4 bases at J; junction bases unmatched: 4. The CDR3 loop reads CASSTDRVYGYTF. CDR3 coding DNA: TGTGCCAGCTCAACCGACAGGGTCTATGGCTACACCTTC.

V is TRBV9 and J is TRBJ2-2, with D possibly being TRBD2 (5 bases). Trimming shortened V by 2 bases and J by 1 base, and 6 bases separated the two germline ends. Per germline, CDR1 SGDLS and CDR2 YYNGEE. CDR3 length: 14 residues. The CDR3, as DNA: TGTGCCAGCAGCGTGGACTGGAACACCGGGGAGCTGTTTTTT. Its protein product is CASSVDWNTGELFF.

CDR3 protein: CASNTTGPSSGNTIYF. As DNA, the CDR3 is TGTGCCAGCAATACCACAGGGCCAAGCTCTGGAAACACCATATATTTT. The chain carries TRBV27 and TRBJ1-3; perhaps TRBD1 as D (6 bases). This CDR3 comprises 16 residues. V was cut by 7 bases and J by 0 bases, with 16 bases left in between. Germline V gives CDR1 MNHEY, CDR2 SMNVEV (reference sequence).

The chain joins TRBV18 to TRBJ2-1; maybe TRBD2 (6 bases). V was clipped by 3 bases and J by 7 bases, with 7 bases between them. Germline CDR1 is KGHSH and CDR2 is LQKENI. The CDR3 extends over 12 amino acids. CDR3 DNA: TGTGCCAGCTCACCGGGGGGAAATGAGCAGTTCTTC. The encoded protein is CASSPGGNEQFF.

V gene TRBV28 combines with J gene TRBJ1-4; 9 nucleotides align to TRBD1. CDR1 and CDR2 (germline): MDHEN, SYDVKM. Trimming at V came to 5 bases and at J to 7 bases, leaving 5 bases not matched to a gene. The CDR3 contains 14 residues. The CDR3 spells CASSRDRAIEKLFF. The CDR3, as DNA: TGTGCCAGCAGTAGGGACAGGGCAATTGAAAAACTGTTTTTT.

This clone has just a few counts. The chain carries TRBV24-1 and TRBJ1-5; 7 bases line up with TRBD1. Germline V gene sequence: CDR1 KGHDR, CDR2 SFDVKD. The CDR3 runs 16 residues. J was trimmed by 7 bases and V by 2 bases; bases with no gene match: 10. CDR3 bases: TGTGCCACCAGTGATTCCAGACAGGGAAGGATCCAGCCCCAGCATTTT. Translation gives CATSDSRQGRIQPQHF.

Only one count was recorded for this clone. The chain joins TRBV6-1 to TRBJ1-1; D ambiguous. Germline V gene sequence: CDR1 MNHNS, CDR2 SASEGT. This CDR3 region has 14 residues. Between the trimmed V and J ends, which lost 1 base and 4 bases, there was a span of 10 bases. The CDR3 sequence: CASSEDHSLTEAFF. Here the CDR3 DNA reads TGTGCCAGCAGTGAAGACCACAGCCTCACTGAAGCTTTCTTT.

The chain couples TRBV28 to TRBJ2-3; D perhaps matches TRBD1 (6 bases). V lost 3 bases and J lost 1, with 8 bases in between. Looked up from germline, CDR1 is MDHEN and CDR2 is SYDVKM. CDR3 size: 14 residues. The CDR3 coding sequence is TGTGCCAGCAGTTTCAGACAGGGCACAGATACGCAGTATTTT. Residues: CASSFRQGTDTQYF. Based on the CDR3 plus reference TRBV28 and TRBJ2-3, the full variable domain is DVKVTQSSRYLVKRTGEKVFLECVQDMDHENMFWYRQDPGLGLRLIYFSYDVKMKEKGDIPEGYSVSREKKERFSLILESASTNQTSMYLCASSFRQGTDTQYFGPGTRLTVL.

The chain links TRBV6-1 to TRBJ1-1, with a possible D match to TRBD1 (6 bases). CDR1 is MNHNS, CDR2 SASEGT, per germline. V shed 1 base and J shed 5 bases, with 14 bases lying between them. CDR3 length: 15 amino acids. The CDR3 sequence is CASSEVLRGGTEAFF. CDR3 nucleotides: TGTGCCAGCAGTGAAGTCCTCAGGGGAGGGACTGAAGCTTTCTTT.

The chain employs TRBV28 and TRBJ2-3; 8 positions agree with TRBD1. CDR1 and CDR2 (germline): MDHEN, SYDVKM. The length of the CDR3 is 14 residues. V lost 7 bases to trimming and J lost 3 bases; unmatched junction nucleotides: 6. This CDR3 is CASKKGQVTDTQYF. The CDR3 DNA reads TGTGCCAGCAAGAAGGGACAGGTTACAGATACGCAGTATTTT.

V is TRBV6-5 and J is TRBJ2-6; 7 nucleotides align to TRBD1. In germline, CDR1 is MNHEY, CDR2 SVGAGI. Trimming at V came to 5 bases and at J to 2 bases, leaving 3 bases not matched to a gene. The length of the CDR3 is 15 residues. CDR3 nucleotide sequence: TGTGCCAGCAGTACACAGGGGACTGGGGCCAACGTCCTGACTTTC. This gives the protein CASSTQGTGANVLTF.

This rearrangement joins TRBV4-1 to TRBJ1-1; no clear D gene. The CDR3 consists of 14 residues. From germline, CDR1 is MGHRA and CDR2 YSYEKL. V lost 6 bases to trimming and J lost 0 bases, with 11 bases between them. In nucleotides, the CDR3 is TGCGCCAGCAGGGGAGTGACGGTGAACACTGAAGCTTTCTTT. This sequence encodes CASRGVTVNTEAFF.

This clone was found a few times. The chain has TRBV9 and TRBJ2-1; D possibly corresponds to TRBD2 (6 bases). The V gene's germline CDR1 is SGDLS and CDR2 YYNGEE. This CDR3 has 17 amino acids. Trimming took 0 bases from V and 0 from J, leaving 13 bases between them. CDR3 bases: TGTGCCAGCAGCGTAGCGCCGCTAGCGAGCTCCTACAATGAGCAGTTCTTC. Protein sequence: CASSVAPLASSYNEQFF.

This chain links TRBV5-1 with TRBJ2-3, with 9 positions matching TRBD1. Germline values: CDR1 SGHRS, CDR2 YFSETQ. Germline trimming cut 1 base from V and 2 bases from J; bases unmatched to any gene: 11. The CDR3 is 18 residues long. This CDR3 reads CASSLFPGQGGLTDTQYF. The CDR3 nucleotides are TGCGCCAGCAGCTTGTTCCCGGGACAGGGAGGACTCACAGATACGCAGTATTTT. The whole variable domain, remainder taken from reference TRBV5-1 and TRBJ2-3, is KAGVTQTPRYLIKTRGQQVTLSCSPISGHRSVSWYQQTPGQGLQFLFEYFSETQRNKGNFPGRFSGRQFSNSRSEMNVSTLELGDSALYLCASSLFPGQGGLTDTQYFGPGTRLTVL.

The CDR3: CASGGWAPYEQYF. CDR3 DNA sequence: TGTGCCAGTGGTGGTTGGGCACCCTACGAGCAGTACTTC. This sequence joins TRBV19 and TRBJ2-7, with no clear D. CDR1 and CDR2 from the germline V gene are LNHDA and SQIVND (reference sequence). V gave up 8 bases and J gave up 2 bases, with 13 bases separating them. The CDR3 has 13 amino acids.

As concerns this clone: A junction boundary mismatches the germline segment, possibly from a read error. The J gene is TRBJ2-5, the V gene TRBV7-7; D possibly corresponds to TRBD2 (6 bases). This CDR3 has 15 residues. Germline V gives CDR1 SSHAT, CDR2 FNYEAQ (reference sequence). The CDR3: CASSFSGAESETQYF. The CDR3 DNA reads TGTGCTAGCAGCTTTAGCGGAGCGGAATCAGAGACCCAGTACTTC.

The rearrangement links TRBV9 to TRBJ1-2; 9 bases are shared with TRBD1. CDR3 length: 14 residues. Germline lookup yields CDR1 SGDLS and CDR2 YYNGEE. After removal of 2 bases from V and 8 bases from J, the junction contained 7 bases not matched to a gene. The chain's CDR3 is CASSVDGQGHGYTF. The CDR3 DNA is TGTGCCAGCAGCGTTGACGGACAGGGGCACGGCTACACCTTC.

V usage is TRBV19 and J usage is TRBJ2-5; D is unclear. Germline CDR1 LNHDA, CDR2 SQIVND (reference sequence). This CDR3 has 14 residues. Trimming took 5 bases from V and 1 from J, leaving 11 bases between them. The CDR3 loop is CASSAPGVQETQYF. The CDR3 DNA reads as TGTGCCAGTAGTGCTCCAGGTGTCCAAGAGACCCAGTACTTC.

The V and J genes are TRBV28 and TRBJ2-1; 16 positions agree with TRBD2. CDR3 size: 17 residues. Germline V lookup: CDR1 MDHEN, CDR2 SYDVKM. The junction had 10 bases not matched to a gene; V was cut back by 6 bases and J by 8 bases. The CDR3 region has the DNA TGTGCCAGCAGACTCGTGGGACTAGCGGGGGGGCCTGATGAGCAGTTCTTC. This sequence encodes CASRLVGLAGGPDEQFF.

This chain joins TRBV27 and TRBJ2-7; 8 bases match TRBD2. J lost 5 bases, V lost 5 bases, and 8 bases had no gene match. The germline V gene encodes CDR1 MNHEY and CDR2 SMNVEV (reference sequence). The CDR3 length is 14 residues. The DNA of the CDR3 is TGTGCCAGCAGTAGGGCGGGAGGAACTAACGAGCAGTACTTC. It codes for CASSRAGGTNEQYF.

This chain uses TRBV12-3 or TRBV12-4 with TRBJ1-2, with 10 nucleotides matching TRBD1. V was pared by 4 bases and J by 9 bases, with 5 bases of the junction left unmatched. The length of the CDR3 is 13 residues. The CDR3 DNA follows: TGTGCCAGCAGTTCGGGACAGGGGATAAGCTACACCTTC. It yields the protein CASSSGQGISYTF.

This clone was detected a few times. This specimen includes other DNA sequences encoding the same CDR3. This chain's CDR3 is CASSYRGSPLHF. For the CDR3, the DNA is TGTGCCAGCAGTTACAGGGGTTCACCCCTCCACTTT. The chain carries TRBV6-5 and TRBJ1-6, with D maybe TRBD1 (5 bases). CDR1 is MNHEY, CDR2 SVGAGI, per germline. This CDR3 is built from 12 residues. V was pared by 2 bases and J by 9 bases, with 5 bases between.

This sequence joins TRBV24-1 and TRBJ2-5; the D gene is possibly TRBD2 (7 bases). With 4 bases removed from V and 8 bases from J, the gap between germline ends came to 13 bases. CDR3 length equals 13 residues. Germline assignment: CDR1 KGHDR and CDR2 SFDVKD. DNA for the CDR3: TGTGCCACCAGTGACGGGGGGCGGGACACCCAGTACTTC. Translated, it gives CATSDGGRDTQYF.

The gene calls are TRBV10-3 and TRBJ2-2, with TRBD2 matching over 9 bases. The CDR3 is made up of 15 amino acids. Trimming cost V 2 bases and J 4 bases; bases outside gene matches: 2. Germline values: CDR1 ENHRY, CDR2 SYGVKD. In DNA form, the CDR3 reads TGTGCCATCAGTGAGCTTAGCGGGAGCACCGGGGAGCTGTTTTTT. Translated: CAISELSGSTGELFF.